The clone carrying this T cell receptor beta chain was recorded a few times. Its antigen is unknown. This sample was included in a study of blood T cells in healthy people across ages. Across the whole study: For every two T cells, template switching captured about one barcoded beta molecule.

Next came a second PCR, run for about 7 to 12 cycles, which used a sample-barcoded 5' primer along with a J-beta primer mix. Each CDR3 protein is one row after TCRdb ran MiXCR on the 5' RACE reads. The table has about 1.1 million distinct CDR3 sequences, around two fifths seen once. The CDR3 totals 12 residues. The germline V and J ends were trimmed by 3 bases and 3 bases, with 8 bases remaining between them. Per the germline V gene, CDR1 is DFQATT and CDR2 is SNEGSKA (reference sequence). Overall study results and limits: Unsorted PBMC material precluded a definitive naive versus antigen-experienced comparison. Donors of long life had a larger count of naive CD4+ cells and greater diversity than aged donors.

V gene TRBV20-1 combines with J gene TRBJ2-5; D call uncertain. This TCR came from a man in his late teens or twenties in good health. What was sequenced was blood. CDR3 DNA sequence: TGCAGTGCTAGTATTAGTAAAGAGACCCAGTACTTC. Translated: CSASISKETQYF.